The clone carrying this T cell receptor (beta chain) was seen only a few times. Its antigen is undetermined. This sample stems from a study of blood T cells in healthy people across ages. General study points: Unsorted PBMC material precluded a definitive naive versus antigen-experienced comparison. Age showed a roughly linear inverse relationship with TCR beta diversity per million T cells.

Primers used in a second PCR of roughly 6 to 11 cycles were a sample-barcoded 5' primer and a J-beta primer mix. Every individual sample yielded 2.5 million or more paired-end reads (each containing CDR3). Via MiXCR, TCRdb re-called the 5' RACE reads, giving one row per CDR3 protein. The sample has approximately 830,000 distinct CDR3 sequences, 62% seen once. Staff drew 9 to 10 milliliters of peripheral blood from each donor. Trimming took off 0 bases at V and 2 bases at J, with 14 bases between the two ends. Germline loops: CDR1 LGHNA, CDR2 YSLEER. CDR3 size: 16 residues. The sample comprised blood. The J gene is TRBJ2-7, the V gene TRBV4-3, with D possibly matching TRBD1 (6 bases). This TCR derives from a man younger than 40 in good health. The CDR3 is CASSQDPTGFAYEQYF. CDR3 DNA: TGCGCCAGCAGCCAAGATCCGACAGGTTTTGCCTACGAGCAGTACTTC.